The 30 T cell receptor beta chains reported below all come from one sample, sequenced in a study of Ad26.COV2.S vaccination and SARS-CoV-2 variants. Treatment of the sample: approximately 18 received Ad26.COV2.S at low or high dose, single or two shots; about 5 received placebo; per-sample allocation not given. Sampling took place 63 days after the first vaccine or placebo injection. Here immunoSEQ multiplex PCR was the method, and the copy in TCRdb shows in-frame clones only, minus some. Of about 350,000 clones in the sample, approximately 85% were seen once. The specimen was peripheral blood, collected in a trial of Ad26.COV2.S vaccine versus placebo. All receptors come from a person aged 18-65 years who received the Ad26.COV2.S COVID-19 vaccine or a placebo.

In its sample, this clone was seen once. The chain employs TRBV4-1 and TRBJ2-3, with a weak D call TRBD2 (6 bases). CDR3 size: 17 residues. The germline CDR1 and CDR2 sequences are MGHRA and YSYEKL. V was pared by 3 bases and J by 0 bases, with 16 bases between. The CDR3 region is CASSQDPGGTSTDTQYF. The CDR3 nucleotides read TGCGCCAGCAGCCAGGACCCTGGGGGGACTAGCACAGATACGCAGTATTTT.

The chain links TRBV4-1 to TRBJ2-6; 7 bases line up with TRBD1. The J segment lost 0 bases and the V segment lost 0 bases, leaving 5 bases of the junction unmatched. The CDR3 covers 18 residues. Germline CDR1 MGHRA, CDR2 YSYEKL. CDR3 coding DNA: TGCGCCAGCAGCCAAGAACCGGGACAGCCCTCTGGGGCCAACGTCCTGACTTTC. It is translated as CASSQEPGQPSGANVLTF.

The chain joins TRBV9 to TRBJ2-1; D possibly corresponds to TRBD2 (5 bases). In germline, CDR1 is SGDLS, CDR2 YYNGEE. V lost 3 bases, J lost 5 bases, and 21 bases lay in between. The CDR3 consists of 17 residues. CDR3 sequence reads: CASSAQRAVGVNNEQFF. In DNA form, the CDR3 reads TGTGCCAGCAGCGCTCAAAGAGCAGTCGGGGTGAACAATGAGCAGTTCTTC.

The rearrangement joins TRBV24-1 to TRBJ2-1, with 7 bases that match TRBD1. The CDR3 spans 16 residues. V shed 3 bases and J 8 bases; nucleotides not matched to a gene: 12. The V gene's germline CDR1 is KGHDR and CDR2 SFDVKD. This CDR3 reads CATSDPGQWGVHEQFF. The CDR3 region has the DNA TGTGCCACCAGTGATCCGGGACAGTGGGGTGTCCATGAGCAGTTCTTC.

The V gene is TRBV21-1, the J gene TRBJ1-5; the D segment call TRBD1 is taken from the table without a DNA check. TRBV21-1 constitutes a pseudogene. CDR3 size: 17 residues. CDR3 protein: CASSGRRGTAINQPQHF. The CDR3 bases are TGTGCCAGCAGCGGCCGCAGGGGGACAGCGATCAATCAGCCCCAGCATTTT.

V gene TRBV5-8 combines with J gene TRBJ2-1, with D possibly matching TRBD1 (5 bases). The CDR3 totals 12 residues. Trimming left V 1 base short and J 10 bases short, with 9 bases between. CDR1 and CDR2 (germline): SGHTS, YDEGEE. CDR3 region: CASSLNPGEQFF. CDR3 sequence (DNA): TGTGCCAGCAGCTTGAACCCAGGGGAGCAGTTCTTC.

This chain connects TRBV7-9 to TRBJ1-1; D remains unclear. The V gene lost 5 bases and the J gene lost 6 bases, with 13 bases spanning the gap. CDR1 is SEHNR, CDR2 FQNEAQ, per germline (reference sequence). This CDR3 has 13 residues. DNA for the CDR3: TGTGCCAGCAGCCCTTCGTCGACCCCTGAAGCTTTCTTT. The encoded protein is CASSPSSTPEAFF.

This chain links TRBV18 with TRBJ1-1; D is uncertain. The CDR3 spans 16 residues. V was cut by 2 bases and J by 6 bases, with 19 bases left in between. CDR1 and CDR2 (germline): KGHSH, LQKENI. CDR3 residues: CASSPALAAVGSEAFF. CDR3 nucleotides: TGTGCCAGCTCACCAGCGTTAGCTGCGGTGGGGTCTGAAGCTTTCTTT.

The chain links TRBV3-1 (or the pseudogene TRBV3-2) to TRBJ1-1; D is possibly TRBD1 (6 bases). V gave up 4 bases and J gave up 7 bases, with 13 bases separating them. CDR1 is LGHDT and CDR2 is YNNKEL in the germline V gene (reference sequence). This CDR3 is 13 amino acids long. CDR3 DNA: TGTGCCAGCAGCCTTGCGGGGGCGGGTGAAGCTTTCTTT. This codes for CASSLAGAGEAFF.

This clone was observed a few times. The rearrangement links TRBV28 to TRBJ1-1, with a possible D match to TRBD1 (6 bases). The CDR3 is made up of 16 amino acids. Trimming removed 6 bases from V and 0 bases from J, with 17 bases in between. The germline V gene encodes CDR1 MDHEN and CDR2 SYDVKM. As DNA, the CDR3 is TGTGCCAGCAGCCCTCAAGGGGGGTCCATGAACACTGAAGCTTTCTTT. Its translation: CASSPQGGSMNTEAFF. Drawing the rest from reference TRBV28 and TRBJ1-1, the complete variable domain is DVKVTQSSRYLVKRTGEKVFLECVQDMDHENMFWYRQDPGLGLRLIYFSYDVKMKEKGDIPEGYSVSREKKERFSLILESASTNQTSMYLCASSPQGGSMNTEAFFGQGTRLTVV.

The chain links TRBV30 to TRBJ1-5; D is perhaps TRBD1 (5 bases). The CDR3 is made up of 14 amino acids. Looked up from germline, CDR1 is GTSNPN and CDR2 is SVGIG (reference sequence). V lost 0 bases and J lost 4, with 10 bases in between. CDR3 DNA sequence: TGTGCCTGGAGTGTAGGGACGGCTAATCAGCCCCAGCATTTT. Its protein is CAWSVGTANQPQHF.

In DNA, the CDR3 is TGTGCCAGCAGTAGGACAGTGAGTGGAGAAAAACTGTTTTTT. It is translated as CASSRTVSGEKLFF. The V call is TRBV2, the J call TRBJ1-4; a weak D match, TRBD1 (6 bases). CDR1 is SNHLY, CDR2 FYNNEI, per germline. The CDR3 is 14 residues long. Trimming cost V 5 bases and J 8 bases, with 15 bases left between them.

This rearrangement joins TRBV25-1 to TRBJ1-2; D possibly corresponds to TRBD1 (5 bases). Trimming shortened V by 4 bases and J by 0 bases, and 12 bases separated the two germline ends. The CDR3 sequence is 15 residues long. Germline CDR1 reads MGHDK; CDR2 reads SYGVNS. CDR3 in DNA: TGTGCCAGCAGTGCCGGTTGGGGGTCTAACTATGGCTACACCTTC. Translating it yields CASSAGWGSNYGYTF.

The V call is TRBV7-2, the J call TRBJ2-3; D unresolved. Trimming took 3 bases from V and 2 from J, leaving 9 bases between them. The CDR3 extends over 14 amino acids. Germline loops: CDR1 SGHTA, CDR2 FQGNSA. This CDR3 is CASSFTLNTDTQYF. CDR3 coding DNA: TGTGCCAGCAGCTTTACCCTTAACACAGATACGCAGTATTTT.

The chain employs TRBV5-1 and TRBJ2-2; D might be TRBD1 (5 bases). The V end lost 2 bases, the J end lost 0 bases, and 8 bases lay between the germline ends. Germline CDR1 is SGHRS and CDR2 is YFSETQ. This CDR3 comprises 15 residues. CDR3 in amino acids: CASSFRESNTGELFF. The DNA for the CDR3 is TGCGCCAGCAGCTTCAGGGAATCGAACACCGGGGAGCTGTTTTTT.

The rearrangement joins TRBV30 to TRBJ2-7, with TRBD2 matching 8 bases. This CDR3 comprises 15 residues. CDR1 is GTSNPN, CDR2 SVGIG, per germline (reference sequence). With V trimmed by 3 bases and J by 1 base, 8 bases remained unmatched. The CDR3 DNA reads as TGTGCCTGGAGCGTCCCCAAGCGGGGGTCCTACGAGCAGTACTTC. This codes for CAWSVPKRGSYEQYF. Full variable domain (rest looked up from reference TRBV30 and TRBJ2-7): SQTIHQWPATLVQPVGSPLSLECTVEGTSNPNLYWYRQAAGRGLQLLFYSVGIGQISSEVPQNLSASRPQDRQFILSSKKLLLSDSGFYLCAWSVPKRGSYEQYFGPGTRLTVT.

The V gene is TRBV9, the J gene TRBJ2-1; D is uncertain. Trimming took off 3 bases at V and 2 bases at J, with 6 bases between the two ends. CDR3 length: 13 residues. CDR1 and CDR2 from the germline V gene are SGDLS and YYNGEE. This CDR3 reads CASSESTYNEQFF. CDR3 coding DNA: TGTGCCAGCAGCGAAAGCACCTACAATGAGCAGTTCTTC.

The J gene is TRBJ2-3, the V gene TRBV18; unclear D gene. This CDR3 spans 12 amino acids. Trimming stripped 2 bases from V and 7 bases from J, with 7 bases between. Germline CDR1 reads KGHSH; CDR2 reads LQKENI. The DNA of the CDR3 is TGTGCCAGCTCACCAGAGACAAATACGCAGTATTTT. This codes for CASSPETNTQYF.

The table lists this clone with a count of one. The chain uses TRBV2 and TRBJ2-7, with 12 bases aligning to TRBD2. CDR3 size: 14 residues. V lost 10 bases, J lost 5 bases, and 9 bases stayed unmatched. Germline V gives CDR1 SNHLY, CDR2 FYNNEI. The CDR3 DNA sequence: TGTGCCACCAAGACTAGCGGGAGTTCCCACGAGCAGTACTTC. Amino acids: CATKTSGSSHEQYF.

The chain couples TRBV11-2 to TRBJ1-1; D might be TRBD1 (5 bases). The germline V gene encodes CDR1 SGHAT and CDR2 FQNNGV. CDR3 length equals 13 residues. The V end was cut by 8 bases, the J end by 8 bases, with 18 bases between. As DNA, the CDR3 is TGTGCCAGCGCATACACGGGACGGGCGGAAGCTTTCTTT. Translated: CASAYTGRAEAFF.

The chain employs TRBV9 and TRBJ2-2; tentative D call: TRBD1 (5 bases). Germline loops: CDR1 SGDLS, CDR2 YYNGEE. This CDR3 spans 15 amino acids. Trimming cost V 4 bases and J 0 bases, with 10 bases left between them. The CDR3 DNA sequence: TGTGCCAGCAGCCAGGGCGGCGCGAACACCGGGGAGCTGTTTTTT. Amino acid sequence: CASSQGGANTGELFF.

The chain has TRBV9 and TRBJ2-1; TRBD2 matches 9 bases. The V gene end was trimmed by 2 bases and the J gene end by 6 bases; junction bases not matched to a gene: 6. CDR1 and CDR2 from the germline V gene are SGDLS and YYNGEE. This CDR3 contains 15 residues. CDR3 region: CASSVGGGARNEQFF. The DNA for the CDR3 is TGTGCCAGCAGCGTCGGCGGGGGGGCCCGCAATGAGCAGTTCTTC. Complete variable domain (other parts from reference TRBV9 and TRBJ2-1): DSGVTQTPKHLITATGQRVTLRCSPRSGDLSVYWYQQSLDQGLQFLIQYYNGEERAKGNILERFSAQQFPDLHSELNLSSLELGDSALYFCASSVGGGARNEQFFGPGTRLTVL.

This clone appeared many times. This chain joins TRBV14 and TRBJ2-1; 9 nucleotides match TRBD1. Germline loops: CDR1 SGHDN, CDR2 FVKESK. CDR3 length: 14 amino acids. V trimming: 4 bases; J trimming: 6 bases; junction bases outside the gene matches: 4. As DNA, the CDR3 is TGTGCCAGCAGCCGGGACAGGGCAGTCAATGAGCAGTTCTTC. The encoded protein is CASSRDRAVNEQFF.

The chain is built from TRBV7-9 and TRBJ2-2, with 9 bases matching TRBD2. The CDR3 extends over 18 amino acids. Germline V lookup: CDR1 SEHNR, CDR2 FQNEAQ (reference sequence). V was pared by 2 bases and J by 2 bases, with 9 bases of the junction left unmatched. This CDR3 reads CASSLPWGSGGNTGELFF. CDR3 nucleotides: TGTGCCAGCAGCTTACCCTGGGGTAGCGGGGGAAACACCGGGGAGCTGTTTTTT. Looking up the rest from reference TRBV7-9 and TRBJ2-2 gives the full variable domain: DTGVSQNPRHKITKRGQNVTFRCDPISEHNRLYWYRQTLGQGPEFLTYFQNEAQLEKSRLLSDRFSAERPKGSFSTLEIQRTEQGDSAMYLCASSLPWGSGGNTGELFFGEGSRLTVL.

The chain is built from TRBV2 and TRBJ1-4; 9 nucleotides agree with TRBD1. V shed 4 bases and J 7 bases; nucleotides not matched to a gene: 4. Germline CDR1 SNHLY, CDR2 FYNNEI. The length of the CDR3 is 14 residues. The CDR3 DNA is TGTGCCAGCAGTGCCGGGACAGGGAGTGAAAAACTGTTTTTT. Its translation is CASSAGTGSEKLFF.

The rearrangement links TRBV7-2 to TRBJ2-3, with TRBD2 identical over 7 bases. CDR1 and CDR2 (germline): SGHTA, FQGNSA. Trimming took 7 bases from V and 2 from J; bases not matched to a gene: 9. The CDR3 consists of 15 residues. The CDR3 here is CASTAAGRVTDTQYF. The CDR3 DNA reads as TGTGCCAGCACCGCGGCAGGGAGGGTCACAGATACGCAGTATTTT.

DNA for the CDR3: TGTGCCAGCAGTGACGGGACAGGGGGGATGTATGGCTACACCTTC. It is translated as CASSDGTGGMYGYTF. J is TRBJ1-2 and V is TRBV25-1; TRBD1 aligns across 11 bases. CDR1 MGHDK and CDR2 SYGVNS come from the germline V gene. Unmatched junction bases numbered 5, after V lost 3 bases and J lost 5 bases. The CDR3 totals 15 residues.

The V gene is TRBV6-5, the J gene TRBJ2-3; possibly TRBD1 for D (6 bases). The CDR3 spans 16 residues. Trimming cost V 0 bases and J 4 bases, with 14 bases left between them. From germline, CDR1 is MNHEY and CDR2 SVGAGI. CDR3 loop: CASSYSSFEGADTQYF. The CDR3 DNA follows: TGTGCCAGCAGTTACTCGAGCTTTGAGGGGGCAGATACGCAGTATTTT.

The chain is built from TRBV5-8 and TRBJ1-4; a weak D match, TRBD1 (6 bases). Germline V gene sequence: CDR1 SGHTS, CDR2 YDEGEE. Trimming took off 4 bases at V and 3 bases at J, with 13 bases between the two ends. The CDR3 is made up of 15 amino acids. The chain's CDR3 is CASSPGRGANEKLFF. In DNA, the CDR3 is TGTGCCAGCAGCCCGGGCAGGGGAGCTAATGAAAAACTGTTTTTT.

V is TRBV18 and J is TRBJ2-7; maybe TRBD2 (5 bases). Trimming shortened V by 2 bases and J by 5 bases, and 19 bases separated the two germline ends. There are 16 residues in the CDR3. CDR1 is KGHSH and CDR2 is LQKENI in the germline V gene. CDR3 nucleotide sequence: TGTGCCAGCTCACCAACACCCCTCTTAGCGCAGCACGAGCAGTACTTC. It codes for CASSPTPLLAQHEQYF.